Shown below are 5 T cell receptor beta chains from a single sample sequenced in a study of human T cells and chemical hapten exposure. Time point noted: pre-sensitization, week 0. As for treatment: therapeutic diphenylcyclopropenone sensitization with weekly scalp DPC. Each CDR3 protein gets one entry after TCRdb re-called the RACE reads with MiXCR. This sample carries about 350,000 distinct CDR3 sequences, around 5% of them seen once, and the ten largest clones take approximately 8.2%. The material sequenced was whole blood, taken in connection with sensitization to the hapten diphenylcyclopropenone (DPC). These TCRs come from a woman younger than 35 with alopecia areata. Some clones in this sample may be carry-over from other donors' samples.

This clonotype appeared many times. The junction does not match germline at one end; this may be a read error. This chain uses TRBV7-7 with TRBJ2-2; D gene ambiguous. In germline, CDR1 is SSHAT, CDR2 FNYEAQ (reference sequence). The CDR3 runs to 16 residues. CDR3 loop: CASSLVSGPATGELFF. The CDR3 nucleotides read TGTGCTAGCAGCTTGGTCTCGGGTCCAGCCACCGGGGAGCTGTTTTTT.

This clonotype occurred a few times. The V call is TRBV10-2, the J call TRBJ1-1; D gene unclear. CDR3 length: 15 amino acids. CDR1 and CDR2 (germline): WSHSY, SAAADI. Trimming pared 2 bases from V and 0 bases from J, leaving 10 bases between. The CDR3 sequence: CASSEGRVLNTEAFF. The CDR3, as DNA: TGCGCCAGCAGTGAGGGGAGGGTACTGAACACTGAAGCTTTCTTT.

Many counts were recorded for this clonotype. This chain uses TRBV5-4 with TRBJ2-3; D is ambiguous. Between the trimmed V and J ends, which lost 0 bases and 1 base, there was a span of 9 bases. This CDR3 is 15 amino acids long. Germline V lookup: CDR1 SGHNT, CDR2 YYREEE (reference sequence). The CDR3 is CASSLAEFGTDTQYF. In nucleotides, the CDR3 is TGTGCCAGCAGCTTGGCGGAGTTTGGCACAGATACGCAGTATTTT.

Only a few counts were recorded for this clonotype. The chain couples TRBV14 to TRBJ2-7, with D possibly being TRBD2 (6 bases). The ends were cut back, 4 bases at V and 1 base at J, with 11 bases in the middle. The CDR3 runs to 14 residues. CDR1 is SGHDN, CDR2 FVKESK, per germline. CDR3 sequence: CASSRPGLSYEQYF. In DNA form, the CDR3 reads TGTGCCAGCAGCCGCCCGGGACTGTCCTACGAGCAGTACTTC.

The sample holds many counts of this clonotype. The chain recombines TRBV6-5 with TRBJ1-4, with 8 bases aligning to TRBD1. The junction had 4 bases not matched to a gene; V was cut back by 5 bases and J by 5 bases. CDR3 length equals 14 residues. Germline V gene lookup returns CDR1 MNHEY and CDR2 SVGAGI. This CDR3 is CASSPDRVNEKLFF. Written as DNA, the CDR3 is TGTGCCAGCAGTCCGGACAGGGTCAATGAAAAACTGTTTTTT.